The rows below give T cell receptor beta chains drawn from one sample of a study of Graves' ophthalmopathy and Graves' hyperthyroidism. TCRdb re-called the multiplex PCR reads through MiXCR, storing one row per CDR3 protein. The sample lists roughly 500,000 distinct CDR3 sequences, 13% to 15% occurring once. The sequenced material came from blood. These receptors came from a woman younger than 45 with Graves' ophthalmopathy. Each CDR3 is given without its conserved first and last residue. The D gene is left open where the match is weak.

>TRBV7-9|NA|TRBJ2-7
ASSLSSPEQY
>TRBV4-1|NA|TRBJ2-6
ASSRTGISSGANVLT
>TRBV2|TRBD1|TRBJ2-7
ASNLPRQGSYEQY
>TRBV24-1|TRBD1|TRBJ2-7
ATSDTYLGQGDEQY
>TRBV30|NA|TRBJ2-5
AWSGPPRETQY
>TRBV6-2/TRBV6-3|NA|TRBJ1-3
ASSSIRSPPKTGNTIY
>TRBV6-5|TRBD1|TRBJ2-7
ASSYRGTGYEQY
>TRBV20-1|TRBD1|TRBJ2-7
SAKGTGGFDEQY
>TRBV28|NA|TRBJ2-5
ASSLGRLQETQY
>TRBV27|NA|TRBJ2-2
ASSLKHTGELF
>TRBV7-2|NA|TRBJ2-5
ASSFPGVETQY
>TRBV7-2|TRBD1|TRBJ2-5
ASSKQGAAQY
>TRBV29-1|NA|TRBJ2-5
SIGSHETQY
>TRBV6-1|NA|TRBJ1-6
VNSPLH
>TRBV28|NA|TRBJ1-1
ASRKRQGTNTEAF
>TRBV29-1|NA|TRBJ1-2
SAGEIGNYGYT
>TRBV19|NA|TRBJ1-5
ASSWAHGDQPQH
>TRBV18|TRBD1|TRBJ2-5
ASSSDQGAGETQY
>TRBV7-8|NA|TRBJ1-2
ASTLDPSYGYT
>TRBV6-5|TRBD2|TRBJ2-2
ASSYVPSGRSGELF
>TRBV7-2|NA|TRBJ1-1
ASRRAQTF
>TRBV29-1|TRBD2|TRBJ2-7
SVVQGAGVFPEQY
>TRBV12-3/TRBV12-4|NA|TRBJ1-1
ASIRDGSNTEAF
>TRBV2|TRBD1|TRBJ2-7
ARPIGTAYEQY
>TRBV28|TRBD1|TRBJ2-5
ASSHNAQGATDQETQY
>TRBV28|TRBD2|TRBJ2-7
ASDSTVAGGGSYEQY
>TRBV30|NA|TRBJ2-7
AWSEGHGEQY
>TRBV6-5|TRBD1|TRBJ1-2
ASSTTQGGYGYT
>TRBV6-1|NA|TRBJ2-7
ASSEAFTEQY
>TRBV28|NA|TRBJ1-5
ASSFYGAGQPQH
>TRBV18|NA|TRBJ2-7
ASSPGTAIGEQY
>TRBV7-8|TRBD2|TRBJ2-5
ASSLSVTSGGQETQY
>TRBV11-3|TRBD1|TRBJ2-5
ASSDLGDRGQETQY
>TRBV28|TRBD1|TRBJ1-5
ASSQTGGVQPQH
>TRBV11-2|NA|TRBJ2-5
ASSFWQGETQY
>TRBV12-5|TRBD1|TRBJ1-1
ASGKTGGFTEAF
>TRBV6-5|TRBD1|TRBJ1-1
ASRRQGPNTEAF
>TRBV30|NA|TRBJ2-7
AWESPASEQY
>TRBV9|NA|TRBJ2-7
AGSVVGGGEQY
>TRBV4-1|NA|TRBJ1-3
ASSHLGALGNTIY
>TRBV27|NA|TRBJ2-7
ASKGGGPSEQY
>TRBV28|NA|TRBJ1-3
ASTLANTIY